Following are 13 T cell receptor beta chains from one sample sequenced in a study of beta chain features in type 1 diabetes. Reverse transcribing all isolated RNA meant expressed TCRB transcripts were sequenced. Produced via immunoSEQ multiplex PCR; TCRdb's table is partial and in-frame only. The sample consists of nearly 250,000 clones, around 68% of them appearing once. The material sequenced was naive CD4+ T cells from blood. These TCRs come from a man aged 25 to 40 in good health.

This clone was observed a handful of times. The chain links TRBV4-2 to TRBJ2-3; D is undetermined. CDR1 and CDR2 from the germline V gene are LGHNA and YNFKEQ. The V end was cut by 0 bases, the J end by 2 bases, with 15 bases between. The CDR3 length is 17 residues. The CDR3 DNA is TGTGCCAGCAGCCAAGAGTTTCGGAGTTCCCACACAGATACGCAGTATTTT. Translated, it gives CASSQEFRSSHTDTQYF.

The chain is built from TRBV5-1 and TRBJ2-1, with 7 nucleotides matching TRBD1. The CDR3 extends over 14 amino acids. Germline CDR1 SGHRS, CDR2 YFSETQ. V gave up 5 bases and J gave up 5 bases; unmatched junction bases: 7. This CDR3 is CASRETGTHNEQFF. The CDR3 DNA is TGCGCCAGCAGGGAGACAGGGACCCACAATGAGCAGTTCTTC.

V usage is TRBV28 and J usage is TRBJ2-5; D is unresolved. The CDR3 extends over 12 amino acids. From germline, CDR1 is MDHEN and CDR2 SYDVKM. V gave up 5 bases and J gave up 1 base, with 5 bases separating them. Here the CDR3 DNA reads TGTGCCAGCAGTGTAGCCCAAGAGACCCAGTACTTC. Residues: CASSVAQETQYF. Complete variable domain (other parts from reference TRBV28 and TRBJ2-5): DVKVTQSSRYLVKRTGEKVFLECVQDMDHENMFWYRQDPGLGLRLIYFSYDVKMKEKGDIPEGYSVSREKKERFSLILESASTNQTSMYLCASSVAQETQYFGPGTRLLVL.

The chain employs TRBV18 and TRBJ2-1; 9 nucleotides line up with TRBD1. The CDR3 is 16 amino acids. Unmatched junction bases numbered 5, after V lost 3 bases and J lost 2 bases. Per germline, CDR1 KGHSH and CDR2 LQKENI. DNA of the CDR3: TGTGCCAGCTCACCTCACAGGGGGCGCCCCTACAATGAGCAGTTCTTC. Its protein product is CASSPHRGRPYNEQFF.

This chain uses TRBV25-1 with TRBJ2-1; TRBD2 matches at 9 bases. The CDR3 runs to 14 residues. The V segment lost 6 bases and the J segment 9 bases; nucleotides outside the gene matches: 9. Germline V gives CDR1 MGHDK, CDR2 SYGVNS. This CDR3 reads CASSPRVAGAEQFF. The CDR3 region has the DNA TGTGCCAGCAGCCCCCGGGTAGCGGGAGCTGAGCAGTTCTTC.

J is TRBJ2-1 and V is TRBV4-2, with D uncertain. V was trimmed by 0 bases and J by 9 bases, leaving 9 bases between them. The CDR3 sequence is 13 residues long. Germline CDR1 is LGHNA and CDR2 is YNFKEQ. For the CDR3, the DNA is TGTGCCAGCAGCCAAGATCAAGAAGGTGAGCAGTTCTTC. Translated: CASSQDQEGEQFF.

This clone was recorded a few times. The CDR3 nucleotides are TGTGCCTGGAGTCTGACTAGCGGACCATACAATGAGCAGTTCTTC. This translates into CAWSLTSGPYNEQFF. The J gene is TRBJ2-1, the V gene TRBV30; 9 nucleotides agree with TRBD2. The CDR3 runs 15 residues. V lost 2 bases, J lost 4 bases, and 6 bases stayed unmatched. CDR1 is GTSNPN and CDR2 is SVGIG in the germline V gene (reference sequence).

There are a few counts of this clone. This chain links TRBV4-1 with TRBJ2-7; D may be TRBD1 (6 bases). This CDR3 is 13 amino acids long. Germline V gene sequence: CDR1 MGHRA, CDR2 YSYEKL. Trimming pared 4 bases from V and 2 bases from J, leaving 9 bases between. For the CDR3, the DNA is TGCGCCAGCAGCCCGGGACAAACCTACGAGCAGTACTTC. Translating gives CASSPGQTYEQYF.

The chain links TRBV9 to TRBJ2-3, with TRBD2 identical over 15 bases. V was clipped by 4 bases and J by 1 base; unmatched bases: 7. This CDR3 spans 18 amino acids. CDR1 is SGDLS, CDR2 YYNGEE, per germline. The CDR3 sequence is CASSSGTSGRRGTDTQYF. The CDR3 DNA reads TGTGCCAGCAGCTCCGGGACTAGCGGGAGGAGGGGCACAGATACGCAGTATTTT.

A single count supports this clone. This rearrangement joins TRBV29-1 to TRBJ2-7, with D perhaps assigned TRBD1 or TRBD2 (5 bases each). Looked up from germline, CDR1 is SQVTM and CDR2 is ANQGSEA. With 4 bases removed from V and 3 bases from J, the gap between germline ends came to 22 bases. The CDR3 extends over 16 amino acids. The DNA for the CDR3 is TGCAGCGTTGTGTTCCCGGTGGGACCCTGGGGCTACGAGCAGTACTTC. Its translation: CSVVFPVGPWGYEQYF.

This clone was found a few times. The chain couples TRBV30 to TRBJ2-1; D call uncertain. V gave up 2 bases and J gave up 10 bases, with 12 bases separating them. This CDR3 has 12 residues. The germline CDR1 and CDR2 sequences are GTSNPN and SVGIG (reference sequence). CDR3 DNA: TGTGCCTGGAGTTACGTTACCGCCGAGCAGTTCTTC. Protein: CAWSYVTAEQFF.

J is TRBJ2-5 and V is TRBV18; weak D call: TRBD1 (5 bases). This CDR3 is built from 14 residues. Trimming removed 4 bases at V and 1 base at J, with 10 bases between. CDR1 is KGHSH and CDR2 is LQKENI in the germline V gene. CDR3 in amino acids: CASSQDTVQETQYF. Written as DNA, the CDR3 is TGTGCCAGCTCACAGGACACTGTCCAAGAGACCCAGTACTTC.

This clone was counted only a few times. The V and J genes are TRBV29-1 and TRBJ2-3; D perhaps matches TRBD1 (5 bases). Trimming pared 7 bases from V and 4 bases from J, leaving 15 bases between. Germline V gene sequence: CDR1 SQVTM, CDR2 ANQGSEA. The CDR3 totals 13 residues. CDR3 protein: CSARQSRADTQYF. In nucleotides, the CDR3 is TGCAGCGCTCGACAGTCAAGGGCAGATACGCAGTATTTT.